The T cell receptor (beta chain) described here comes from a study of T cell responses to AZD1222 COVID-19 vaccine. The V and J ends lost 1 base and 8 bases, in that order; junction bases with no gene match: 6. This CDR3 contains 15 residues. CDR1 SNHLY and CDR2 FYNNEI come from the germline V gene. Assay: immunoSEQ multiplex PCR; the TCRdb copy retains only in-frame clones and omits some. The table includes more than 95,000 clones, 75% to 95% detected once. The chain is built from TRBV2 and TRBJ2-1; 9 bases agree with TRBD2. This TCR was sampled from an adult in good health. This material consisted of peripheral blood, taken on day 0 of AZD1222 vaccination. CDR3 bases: TGTGCCAGCAGTGAAGAGATATTAGCGGGAGATGAGCAGTTCTTC. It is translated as CASSEEILAGDEQFF.